The clone carrying this TCR beta chain occurred many times. Its matching antigen is unknown. The CDR3 is 15 amino acids. V trimming: 6 bases; J trimming: 7 bases; junction bases outside the gene matches: 9. The germline V gene encodes CDR1 SGHRS and CDR2 YFSETQ. The library was built from 400 ng RNA with molecular barcoded adaptors for alpha/delta and beta/gamma chains. TCRdb processed the reads anew with MiXCR; each CDR3 protein has one entry. This table holds 14,000 to 15,000 distinct CDR3 sequences, roughly 22% found once. This record comes from a study of read filtering for tumor transcriptome and immune sequencing. Study in general: RNA-seq yielded only about 75 to 1,400 TCR reads, IR-seq about 4 to 10.27 million.

Study-wide results and caveats: Sorted CD138-negative bone marrow cells were not purified T cells.

This sequence originates from a donor aged 40 or over with multiple myeloma. This chain connects TRBV5-1 to TRBJ2-1, with 11 bases lining up with TRBD2. Sequenced sample: a population of CD138-negative cells sorted from bone marrow. CDR3 protein: CASTSGGSLGNEQFF. The CDR3 DNA follows: TGCGCCAGCACTAGCGGGGGGTCTTTGGGGAATGAGCAGTTCTTC.